This TCR beta chain was observed in a study of blood T cell repertoires in COVID-19. Study-level information: Sites in the United States, Italy and Spain provided acute and convalescent COVID-19 samples. Sources were T cells, B-cell-depleted T cells, or PBMCs; the material itself was cDNA or gDNA.

This CDR3 region has 15 residues. Trimming took 7 bases from V and 3 from J; bases not matched to a gene: 10. Germline loops: CDR1 MNHEY, CDR2 SVGAGI. In the authors' workflow: The assay estimated nucleated cells by amplifying reference gene primers. TCRdb keeps only in-frame clones here, not all; method: immunoSEQ multiplex PCR. For V, J and clone size, that table is used; D and trimming come from the DNA. The repertoire holds under 250,000 clones, roughly four fifths seen once, with roughly 4% in the top ten. The source material was peripheral blood. The chain employs TRBV6-5 and TRBJ2-7, with 9 bases lining up with TRBD1. This TCR derives from a man in his fifties with acute or convalescent COVID-19. CDR3 amino acids: CASISGGTGRYEQYF. Here the CDR3 DNA reads TGTGCCAGCATCTCGGGTGGGACAGGGCGCTACGAGCAGTACTTC.